This T cell receptor (beta chain) was captured in a study of beta chain features in type 1 diabetes. Broader study findings: All four CD4+ subsets of Type 1 diabetes patients contained TCRB CDR3s that were moderately but significantly shorter.

Every isolated RNA sample was fully reverse transcribed, so sequencing captured expressed TCRB transcripts. This table comes from immunoSEQ multiplex PCR, and its TCRdb copy is limited to in-frame clones, with some not included. The sample yields hundreds of thousands of clones, around an eighth seen once. Germline lookup yields CDR1 SGHRS and CDR2 YFSETQ. This CDR3 has 15 amino acids. This clone was picked up a small number of times. Its antigen is not known. The junction does not match germline at one end; this may be a read error. The specimen was naive CD4+ T cells from blood. The sequence was collected from a young man with type 1 diabetes. The J gene is TRBJ2-1, the V gene TRBV5-1; TRBD2 matches at 11 bases. The CDR3 reads CASRLTSGRLDEQFF. DNA of the CDR3: TGCGCCAGCCGCTTAACTAGCGGGAGACTCGATGAGCAGTTCTTC.